This TCR beta chain was profiled in a study of CD8 T cells in ankylosing spondylitis. TCRdb analysed the 5' RACE reads with MiXCR anew, one entry per CDR3 protein. The sample carries about 230,000 distinct CDR3 sequences, 7.5% to 9.5% recorded once. This clonotype has just a few counts. The CDR3 is 15 amino acids. V lost 7 bases to trimming and J lost 0 bases, with 13 bases between them. Germline assignment: CDR1 SGHTA and CDR2 FQGNSA. Sequenced input: blood, either unsorted or a sorted T cell fraction (not recorded which). The clonotype originates from a female donor with ankylosing spondylitis or in good health (not recorded which). This rearrangement joins TRBV7-2 to TRBJ1-5, with TRBD1 as a possible D gene (6 bases). The CDR3 nucleotides read TGTGCCAGCACTTCTCTAGGGGGTAGCAATCAGCCCCAGCATTTT. Translation gives CASTSLGGSNQPQHF.